The 5 T cell receptor beta chains given below trace back to one sample, sequenced in a study of PD-1 blockade in classical Hodgkin lymphoma. Some clones are missing from TCRdb's copy, which holds only in-frame ones; the method was immunoSEQ multiplex PCR. This table holds some 96,000 clones, roughly 90% found once. Every patient experienced relapse after autologous stem cell transplantation, and brentuximab vedotin exposure varied. Sequencing was performed on peripheral blood mononuclear cells (PBMCs), taken at baseline. These TCRs come from a human donor with classical Hodgkin lymphoma.

The V gene is TRBV5-1, the J gene TRBJ2-2, with 14 bases aligning to TRBD2. This CDR3 contains 15 residues. Germline CDR1 SGHRS, CDR2 YFSETQ. V trimming: 3 bases; J trimming: 6 bases; junction bases outside the gene matches: 1. Here the CDR3 DNA reads TGCGCCAGCAGCTGGGGACTAGCGGGAGCCGGGGAGCTGTTTTTT. This encodes CASSWGLAGAGELFF.

The gene calls are TRBV6-5 and TRBJ2-3; D is ambiguous. The ends were cut back, 1 base at V and 4 bases at J, with 3 bases in the middle. The CDR3 sequence is 12 residues long. The germline CDR1 and CDR2 sequences are MNHEY and SVGAGI. The CDR3 loop is CASSYYSDTQYF. For the CDR3, the DNA is TGTGCCAGCAGTTACTACTCAGATACGCAGTATTTT.

The chain has TRBV28 and TRBJ1-4; 7 bases map to TRBD1. Germline V CDR1 and CDR2: MDHEN, SYDVKM. The V segment lost 5 bases and the J segment 8 bases; nucleotides outside the gene matches: 8. CDR3 size: 14 residues. CDR3 region: CASSGQVLREKLFF. In DNA form, the CDR3 reads TGTGCCAGCAGTGGACAGGTACTACGGGAAAAACTGTTTTTT.

The genes are TRBV4-2 and TRBJ2-3, with 9 positions matching TRBD2. The V gene's germline CDR1 is LGHNA and CDR2 YNFKEQ. CDR3 size: 16 residues. The V gene end was trimmed by 7 bases and the J gene end by 4 bases; junction bases not matched to a gene: 12. The CDR3 region is CASKAMVAGVADTQYF. In DNA form, the CDR3 reads TGTGCCAGCAAAGCCATGGTAGCGGGAGTAGCAGATACGCAGTATTTT.

This sequence joins TRBV7-3 and TRBJ2-5; no definite D call. CDR3 size: 13 residues. Trimming left V 4 bases short and J 1 base short, with 7 bases between. Germline CDR1 is SGHTA and CDR2 is FQGTGA. In nucleotides, the CDR3 is TGTGCCAGCAGCTCGATGTCCCAAGAGACCCAGTACTTC. Translation gives CASSSMSQETQYF.